This TCR beta chain was sequenced in a study of cytomegalovirus exposure and HLA in healthy donors. Study information: The Caucasian-associated ancestry cluster contained about 80% of the approximately 420 genotyped donors. General study results and limits: The dataset shows that most TCR sequences were rare, while some public TCRs occurred in many donors. Presence/absence analyses treated sequencing depth as roughly uniform across donors.

Germline loops: CDR1 SGHVS, CDR2 FQNEAQ. V was shortened by 5 bases and J by 2 bases, with 9 bases between the two germline ends. This CDR3 spans 13 amino acids. Details on this clone: Its antigen is not known.

PCR was performed using 60 Vbeta and 13 Jbeta primers. TCRdb's table, derived via immunoSEQ multiplex PCR, lists solely in-frame clones and lacks some. The sample holds some 120,000 clones, roughly 77% seen once. V is TRBV7-8 and J is TRBJ1-2; perhaps TRBD1 as D (6 bases). The specimen was PBMCs. This receptor was obtained from a woman aged 25 to 45 in good health and CMV-seronegative. This chain's CDR3 is CASSETGNYGYTF. Here the CDR3 DNA reads TGTGCCAGCAGCGAAACAGGGAACTATGGCTACACCTTC.